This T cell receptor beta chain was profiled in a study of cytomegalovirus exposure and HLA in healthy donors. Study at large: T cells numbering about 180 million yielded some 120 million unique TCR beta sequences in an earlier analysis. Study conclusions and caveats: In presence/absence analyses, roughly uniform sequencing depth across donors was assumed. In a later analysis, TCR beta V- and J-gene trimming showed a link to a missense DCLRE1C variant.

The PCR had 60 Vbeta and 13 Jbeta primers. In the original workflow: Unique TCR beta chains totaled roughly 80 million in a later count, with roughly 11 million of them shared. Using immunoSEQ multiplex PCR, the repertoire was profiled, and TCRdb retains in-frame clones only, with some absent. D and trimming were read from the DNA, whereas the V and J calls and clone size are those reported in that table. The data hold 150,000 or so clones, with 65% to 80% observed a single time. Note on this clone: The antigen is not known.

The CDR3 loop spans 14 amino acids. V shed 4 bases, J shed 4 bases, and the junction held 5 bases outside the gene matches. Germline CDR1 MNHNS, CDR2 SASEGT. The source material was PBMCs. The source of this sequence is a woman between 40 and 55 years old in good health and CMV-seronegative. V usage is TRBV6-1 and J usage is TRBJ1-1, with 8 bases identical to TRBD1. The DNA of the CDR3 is TGTGCCAGCAGTGGGACAGGGTGGAGCACTGAAGCTTTCTTT. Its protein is CASSGTGWSTEAFF.